This T cell receptor (beta chain) was sequenced for a study of cytomegalovirus exposure and HLA in healthy donors. Looking at the study overall: Counted in an early data release were about 86 million unique TCRs from HLA-typed donors. Study-wide results and caveats: In a later analysis, an Asian-associated ancestry cluster reportedly showed fewer N-insertions than the 666-donor mean.

13 Jbeta primers and 60 Vbeta primers were used for the PCR. Per the study methods: The authors later counted roughly 79 million unique TCR beta chains, roughly 10 million of them shared. Data came from immunoSEQ multiplex PCR; TCRdb stores just in-frame clones and leaves some out. V and J calls and clone size are given by that table; D and trimming were obtained from the DNA. Of roughly 170,000 clones listed, about 81% were seen once; the top ten hold over 2%. Comment on this clone: Its antigen is not identified.

From germline, CDR1 is SGHDN and CDR2 FVKESK. V lost 4 bases to trimming and J lost 8 bases, with 27 bases between them. This CDR3 has 18 amino acids. The V and J genes are TRBV14 and TRBJ2-4, with a weak D call TRBD1 (6 bases). The clonotype was recovered from a woman aged 25 to 39 in good health and CMV-seronegative. Input material: PBMCs. This CDR3 is CASSRNLGRGRSGDIQYF. CDR3 nucleotide sequence: TGTGCCAGCAGCCGCAATTTGGGCAGGGGAAGGAGCGGTGACATTCAGTACTTC.